This T cell receptor beta chain was captured by sequencing in a study of spatial heterogeneity in lung cancer. Across the study: A consistent excess of beta-chain over alpha-chain sequences was detected. The library had UMIs, and each TCR and UMI pair averaged more than ten raw reads.

TCR cDNA molecules were tagged individually, and each one carried a unique molecular identifier. Via MiXCR, TCRdb re-called the 5' RACE reads, giving one row per CDR3 protein. The sample yields tens of thousands of distinct CDR3 sequences, about 12% seen once. Germline CDR1 is SGHRS and CDR2 is YFSETQ. V lost 3 bases and J 0 bases, leaving 10 bases between the germline ends. CDR3 length: 14 residues. Specified time point: sample taken at primary tumor resection. Unsorted whole RNA from tumor, nontumor lung or frozen PBMC underwent sequencing. Untreated early-stage non-small cell lung cancer patients, roughly 72 in total, were the donors.

Sequenced material: PBMCs, taken at surgery. The rearrangement joins TRBV5-1 to TRBJ2-7; D may correspond to TRBD1 or TRBD2 (5 bases each). The sequence came from a male donor with early-stage non-small cell lung cancer. As DNA, the CDR3 is TGCGCCAGCAGCTACGGGGACGGCTCCTACGAGCAGTACTTC. It yields the protein CASSYGDGSYEQYF.